This T cell receptor beta chain is drawn from a study of blood T cell repertoires in COVID-19. Overall study context: The United States, Italy and Spain supplied acute and convalescent COVID-19 samples. T cells, B-cell-depleted T cells, or PBMCs supplied cDNA or gDNA.

The CDR3 is 13 residues long. Germline values: CDR1 SGHRS, CDR2 YFSETQ. V lost 4 bases and J lost 1, with 8 bases in between. In the study's own analysis: Nucleated cell number was recorded as an estimate derived from reference gene primer amplification. Assay: immunoSEQ multiplex PCR; the TCRdb copy retains only in-frame clones and omits some. That table supplies the V and J calls and clone size; D and trimming were determined from the DNA. The sample contains some 120,000 clones, around 81% of which appear only once. The TCR originated in a human donor in a cohort sampled during active COVID-19. V usage is TRBV5-1 and J usage is TRBJ1-1; D gene ambiguous. The source material was peripheral blood. The CDR3: CASSSTANTEAFF. CDR3 nucleotides: TGCGCCAGCAGCAGCACAGCGAACACTGAAGCTTTCTTT. The full variable domain, rest sourced from reference TRBV5-1 and TRBJ1-1, is KAGVTQTPRYLIKTRGQQVTLSCSPISGHRSVSWYQQTPGQGLQFLFEYFSETQRNKGNFPGRFSGRQFSNSRSEMNVSTLELGDSALYLCASSSTANTEAFFGQGTRLTVV.